This T cell receptor beta chain appears in the sequencing data of a study of T cells in localized non-small cell lung cancer (dated by TCRdb to between 2020 and 2021). With respect to the entire study: The study analyzed T cell repertoires of a few hundred early-stage NSCLC patients, comparing tumors and uninvolved tumor-adjacent lungs. The cohort was made up of around 250 treatment-naive NSCLC patients whose localized lung tumors had been resected. The mean age of the NSCLC patients was about 64 years, with about 130 men and approximately 100 women. Broader findings and caveats from the paper: Because the study design was exploratory, TCR variables were selected using unadjusted p-values without false-discovery rate correction. Because multi-region tumor sequencing was not performed, intratumor heterogeneity could not be ruled out. Longer overall survival was associated with higher blood T cell density, whereas shorter survival was associated with higher adjacent-lung clonality. Uninvolved tumor-adjacent lung showed the highest T cell clonality, higher than tumor, which suggests more focused antigenic responses in the adjacent lung. A median of 57 of the top 100 tumor clones were detected in paired uninvolved adjacent lung, and some 28 of these tumor clones were also found among the top 100 clones of the paired uninvolved adjacent lung.

V sheds 1 base and J sheds 11 bases, leaving 11 bases between their ends. As encoded in the germline V gene, CDR1 is SGHDN while CDR2 is FVKESK. Counted from cysteine to phenylalanine, this CDR3 has 12 amino acids. Only the CDR3 DNA stays, 36 bases, in frame from base 1. At diagnosis, tumor, uninvolved tumor-adjacent lung and peripheral blood were collected and then preserved as a mix of FFPE and fresh-frozen material. Blood samples were analyzed as peripheral blood mononuclear cells for TCR repertoire profiling. Notes on this clone: Its antigen is not yet known. Base qualities were left out, and no much larger clone turns up one base away.

TCR beta CDR3 regions were sequenced from DNA using the immunoSEQ Assay. The original methods were these. To compute T cell density, TCR beta template counts were normalized to usable DNA, which was estimated by amplifying housekeeping genes. Using the preseqR package, richness was estimated by extrapolating to 120,000 templates for tissue samples and 400,000 templates for PBMC samples. Clonality was taken to be one minus Pielou's evenness. Differential abundance testing on productive amino-acid clonotypes, with a minimum total count of 5 and an alpha of 0.1, was used to identify tissue-enriched TCRs. The Jaccard Index and the Morisita Overlap Index were used to measure how much the repertoires overlapped between compartments. TCR beta CDR3s were clustered by GLIPH together with public tetramer-defined viral CDR3s, and at least three viral sequences plus V-gene enrichment were required for viral motifs. TCRdb stores this immuneACCESS table with in-frame sequences only. Part of the clones is absent; in the studies checked, under half of the shortfall reflects unresolved V genes, and no reason is known for the rest. V and J calls and clone size come straight from that table; D and trimming were deduced from the DNA. The sample data list some 50,000 clones, and over 80% of these were observed just once. Roughly 17% of the sample is taken by the ten largest.

The sequence links TRBV14 to TRBJ1-1; the D gene identity is not certain. The sequence was collected from a man between 40 and 70 years old with stage III lung adenocarcinoma. The sample here was peripheral blood mononuclear cells, taken before any cancer treatment. The CDR3 region reads CASSQGTPGAFF. The sequenced DNA is TGTGCCAGCAGCCAAGGGACGCCTGGGGCTTTCTTT.